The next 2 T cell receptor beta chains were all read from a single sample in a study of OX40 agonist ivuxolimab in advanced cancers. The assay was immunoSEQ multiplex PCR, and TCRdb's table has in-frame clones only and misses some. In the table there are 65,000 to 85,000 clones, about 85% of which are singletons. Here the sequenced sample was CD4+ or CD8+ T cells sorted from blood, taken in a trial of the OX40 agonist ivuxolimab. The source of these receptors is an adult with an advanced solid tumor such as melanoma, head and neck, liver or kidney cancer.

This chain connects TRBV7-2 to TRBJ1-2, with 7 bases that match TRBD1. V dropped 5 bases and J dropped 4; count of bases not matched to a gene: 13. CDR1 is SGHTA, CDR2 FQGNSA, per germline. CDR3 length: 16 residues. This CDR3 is CASSPSSTGIGYGYTF. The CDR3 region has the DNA TGTGCCAGCAGCCCCTCCTCGACAGGGATTGGCTATGGCTACACCTTC.

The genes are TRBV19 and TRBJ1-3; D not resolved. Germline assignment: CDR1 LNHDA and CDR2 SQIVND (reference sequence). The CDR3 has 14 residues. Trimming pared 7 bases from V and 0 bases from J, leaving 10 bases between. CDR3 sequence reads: CASKSLYSGNTIYF. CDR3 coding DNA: TGTGCCAGTAAATCCCTCTACTCTGGAAACACCATATATTTT.